This T cell receptor (beta chain) was obtained from a study of blood T cell repertoires in COVID-19. Overall study context: COVID-19 samples from acute and convalescent phases originated in the United States, Italy and Spain. Nucleic acid was either cDNA or gDNA, and it came from T cells, B-cell-depleted T cells, or PBMCs.

In the authors' methods: Estimation of nucleated cell counts was performed using reference gene primer amplification. The assay was immunoSEQ multiplex PCR, and TCRdb's table has in-frame clones only and misses some. D and trimming were read from the DNA, whereas the V and J calls and clone size are those reported in that table. The sample consists of 400,000 to 450,000 clones, 75% to 90% of them appearing once. Trimming removed 0 bases at V and 0 bases at J, with 18 bases between. The CDR3 totals 19 residues. CDR1 and CDR2 from the germline V gene are SGHRS and YFSETQ. V is TRBV5-1 and J is TRBJ1-4; a weak D match, TRBD1 (5 bases). The sequenced material came from peripheral blood. The origin of this receptor is a woman in her 30s with active or convalescent COVID-19. CDR3 in DNA: TGCGCCAGCAGCTTGGGTCGCGGGGCAGGGACCTCAACTAATGAAAAACTGTTTTTT. This codes for CASSLGRGAGTSTNEKLFF.